The T cell receptor (beta chain) described here comes from a study of CD8 T cells in ankylosing spondylitis. Findings and limits, study-wide: For ankylosing spondylitis blood, a TCR beta motif of 7 or 8 highly homologous variants appeared characteristic. Disease-linked clones were reportedly significantly enriched in matched ankylosing spondylitis synovial fluid.

Making the TCR beta libraries involved quantitative 5'-RACE with molecular barcodes. TCRdb reanalysed the 5' RACE reads using MiXCR and keeps one entry per CDR3 protein. The table has more than 650,000 distinct CDR3 sequences, roughly 10% seen once. Germline CDR1 reads DFQATT; CDR2 reads SNEGSKA (reference sequence). The CDR3 extends over 15 amino acids. Unmatched junction bases numbered 10, after V lost 5 bases and J lost 3 bases. To note about this clonotype: Antigen: not known.

The sample consisted of blood, either unsorted or a sorted T cell fraction (not recorded which). The source of this sequence is a male donor with ankylosing spondylitis. The chain recombines TRBV20-1 with TRBJ2-3; TRBD2 matches 8 bases. The CDR3 region is CSAHPTGGPTDTQYF. The CDR3 DNA is TGCAGTGCTCACCCTACGGGAGGGCCTACAGATACGCAGTATTTT.